A selection of T cell receptor beta chains follows, all from one sample in a study of CD8 T cells in ankylosing spondylitis. TCRdb recomputed calls from the 5' RACE reads with MiXCR, one row per CDR3 protein. This table has 350,000 to 550,000 distinct CDR3 sequences, about 25% appearing once. Material: blood, either unsorted or a sorted T cell fraction (not recorded which). The receptors derive from a male donor with ankylosing spondylitis. The CDR3 runs from the conserved cysteine through the conserved F or W. A D gene is named only where the DNA matches it firmly. Only some rows state a clone size, as once, few, many or a class for expanded clones.

CDR3 DNA: TGTGCCAGCAGTACCGGGGTTGATGGGGATCAGCCCCAGCATTTT
CDR3 protein: CASSTGVDGDQPQHF
clone size: few
V gene: TRBV27
J gene: TRBJ1-5
D gene: -

CDR3 DNA: TGTGCCACCAGCAGAGTACAGTCCGTGGGAACTGAAGCTTTCTTT
CDR3 protein: CATSRVQSVGTEAFF
clone size: -
V gene: TRBV15
J gene: TRBJ1-1
D gene: -

CDR3 DNA: TGCGCCAGCAGCTTGGTTATCAGCGATAGTGAGCAGTTCTTC
CDR3 protein: CASSLVISDSEQFF
clone size: few
V gene: TRBV5-1
J gene: TRBJ2-1
D gene: -

CDR3 DNA: TGTGCCAGCAGTTTAATGGGTCAGCCCCAGCATTTT
CDR3 protein: CASSLMGQPQHF
clone size: -
V gene: TRBV12-3/TRBV12-4
J gene: TRBJ1-5
D gene: -

CDR3 DNA: TGCAGTGCTAGAGATTCGTCAGAGGGTATATATGGCTACACCTTC
CDR3 protein: CSARDSSEGIYGYTF
clone size: -
V gene: TRBV20-1
J gene: TRBJ1-2
D gene: -

CDR3 DNA: TGTGCCACCAGTGAAGCTAGCGGGAGATACAATGAGCAGTTCTTC
CDR3 protein: CATSEASGRYNEQFF
clone size: few
V gene: TRBV24-1
J gene: TRBJ2-1
D gene: TRBD2

CDR3 DNA: TGTGCCAGCAGCTTAGTTAGCGGGAGGGCCGGATCGCGGGAGACCCAGTACTTC
CDR3 protein: CASSLVSGRAGSRETQYF
clone size: -
V gene: TRBV11-2
J gene: TRBJ2-5
D gene: TRBD2

CDR3 DNA: TGCAGTGCTAGAGATACTAGCGGGAGGCAGGGCACAGATACGCAGTATTTT
CDR3 protein: CSARDTSGRQGTDTQYF
clone size: -
V gene: TRBV20-1
J gene: TRBJ2-3
D gene: TRBD2

CDR3 DNA: TGTGCCATCAGCCAACAGGGACCCGGGGGCCCCTACGAGCAGTACTTC
CDR3 protein: CAISQQGPGGPYEQYF
clone size: few
V gene: TRBV10-3
J gene: TRBJ2-7
D gene: -

CDR3 DNA: TGTGCCAGCAGTGAAAGGGACAATGAGCAGTTCTTC
CDR3 protein: CASSERDNEQFF
clone size: few
V gene: TRBV2
J gene: TRBJ2-1
D gene: -

CDR3 DNA: TGCAGTGCTAGAGCGGTAGGGGGCGGAACCTTTAAGGGGCAGTACTTC
CDR3 protein: CSARAVGGGTFKGQYF
clone size: few
V gene: TRBV20-1
J gene: TRBJ2-7
D gene: TRBD1

CDR3 DNA: TGTGCCACCAGCAGAGGGTCCGGAAATTCCTACGAGCAGTACTTC
CDR3 protein: CATSRGSGNSYEQYF
clone size: -
V gene: TRBV15
J gene: TRBJ2-7
D gene: -

CDR3 DNA: TGCAGCGTCCGCAGGGTGGCGGACACTGAAGCTTTCTTT
CDR3 protein: CSVRRVADTEAFF
clone size: few
V gene: TRBV29-1
J gene: TRBJ1-1
D gene: -

CDR3 DNA: TGTGCCAGCAGCTTAGGGGGCAGGGGGGTCAAACGAATCAGGAACACTGAAGCTTTCTTT
CDR3 protein: CASSLGGRGVKRIRNTEAFF
clone size: -
V gene: TRBV11-2
J gene: TRBJ1-1
D gene: TRBD1

CDR3 DNA: TGTGCCAGCAGCAGGGGGGAGCGGGACGAAAAACTGTTTTTT
CDR3 protein: CASSRGERDEKLFF
clone size: many
V gene: TRBV5-6
J gene: TRBJ1-4
D gene: -

CDR3 DNA: TGTGCCAGCTCACCATCATTCCAAGAAGCAAACTATGGCTACACCTTC
CDR3 protein: CASSPSFQEANYGYTF
clone size: -
V gene: TRBV18
J gene: TRBJ1-2
D gene: -

CDR3 DNA: TGCGCCAGCAGCTCGGGGACAGGGAAGAGTTATGGCTACACCTTC
CDR3 protein: CASSSGTGKSYGYTF
clone size: few
V gene: TRBV5-1
J gene: TRBJ1-2
D gene: TRBD1

CDR3 DNA: TGCGCCAGCAGCCCAGGGACTAGCGTTAGCACCGGGGAGCTGTTTTTT
CDR3 protein: CASSPGTSVSTGELFF
clone size: few
V gene: TRBV5-1
J gene: TRBJ2-2
D gene: TRBD2

CDR3 DNA: TGCAGTGCCGAAGTTGGAGCGGGAGGATGGGAGACCCAGTACTTC
CDR3 protein: CSAEVGAGGWETQYF
clone size: -
V gene: TRBV20-1
J gene: TRBJ2-5
D gene: TRBD2

CDR3 DNA: TGTGCCAGCAGCCAAGACCCTAGGACTAGCGGGAGATCGGGTTACAATGAGCAGTTCTTC
CDR3 protein: CASSQDPRTSGRSGYNEQFF
clone size: few
V gene: TRBV3-1
J gene: TRBJ2-1
D gene: TRBD2

CDR3 DNA: TGCAGTGCTAGAGTCTCGGTCCCTCGTAGCTCCTACGAGCAGTACTTC
CDR3 protein: CSARVSVPRSSYEQYF
clone size: -
V gene: TRBV20-1
J gene: TRBJ2-7
D gene: -

CDR3 DNA: TGCGCCAGCAGCCCAGGGACAGACAATGAGCACTTCTTC
CDR3 protein: CASSPGTDNEHFF
clone size: few
V gene: TRBV5-1
J gene: TRBJ2-1
D gene: TRBD1

CDR3 DNA: TGTGCCAGTAGCCCTTGGACAGAAGAAGCTTTCTTT
CDR3 protein: CASSPWTEEAFF
clone size: -
V gene: TRBV19
J gene: TRBJ1-1
D gene: -

CDR3 DNA: TGTGCCTGGAGTTTGACACGGGGCTACACCTTC
CDR3 protein: CAWSLTRGYTF
clone size: many
V gene: TRBV30
J gene: TRBJ1-2
D gene: -

CDR3 DNA: TGTGCCATCGGCGGGGGGGCTGGGGAGACCCAGTACTTC
CDR3 protein: CAIGGGAGETQYF
clone size: -
V gene: TRBV10-3
J gene: TRBJ2-5
D gene: TRBD2

CDR3 DNA: TGCAGCGTTCTGGACATAGAGACTGAAGCTTTCTTT
CDR3 protein: CSVLDIETEAFF
clone size: few
V gene: TRBV29-1
J gene: TRBJ1-1
D gene: -

CDR3 DNA: TGTGCCACCAGCAGAGCGGGAGGAGGTTATACCGGGGAGCTGTTTTTT
CDR3 protein: CATSRAGGGYTGELFF
clone size: -
V gene: TRBV15
J gene: TRBJ2-2
D gene: TRBD2

CDR3 DNA: TGCAGTGCTACCAGCGGGGGTCTTCAAGATACGCAGTATTTT
CDR3 protein: CSATSGGLQDTQYF
clone size: -
V gene: TRBV20-1
J gene: TRBJ2-3
D gene: TRBD2

CDR3 DNA: TGTGCCAGCAGCATGGGACAGGGGGCGAATCAGCCCCAGCATTTT
CDR3 protein: CASSMGQGANQPQHF
clone size: -
V gene: TRBV11-2
J gene: TRBJ1-5
D gene: TRBD1

CDR3 DNA: TGTGCCAGCAGCTCCGGGTTCTATCAGCCCCAGCATTTT
CDR3 protein: CASSSGFYQPQHF
clone size: -
V gene: TRBV7-2
J gene: TRBJ1-5
D gene: -